This TCR beta chain was recovered during a study of blood T cells in healthy people across ages. Deletions cut 0 bases from V and 2 bases from J, with 20 bases between. This CDR3 contains 18 residues. The germline V gene encodes CDR1 MGHRA and CDR2 YSYEKL. Findings and caveats of the study: Diversity was estimated from one million T cells, and these estimates were considered underestimates. The study found more naive CD4+ cells and higher diversity in long-lived than aged donors.

The second PCR ran about 6 to 12 cycles with a sample-barcoded 5' primer and J-beta primers. TCRdb redid the calling of the 5' RACE reads with MiXCR, one entry per CDR3 protein. This sample has about 1,800,000 distinct CDR3 sequences, with roughly 28% found just once. This clonotype was seen a handful of times. The antigen remains undetermined. Material: blood. The chain has TRBV4-1 and TRBJ2-7; D gene ambiguous. This receptor was identified in a woman younger than 45 in good health. The CDR3 here is CASSQDWQTQPVPYEQYF. In DNA, the CDR3 is TGCGCCAGCAGCCAAGATTGGCAGACCCAACCCGTCCCCTACGAGCAGTACTTC.